The rows below give T cell receptor beta chains drawn from one sample of a study of siplizumab effects on memory and regulatory T cells. Assay: immunoSEQ multiplex PCR; the TCRdb copy retains only in-frame clones and omits some. The data show nearly 95,000 clones, with over 85% seen just once and approximately 0.31% held by the top ten. Source material: non-Treg CD4+ T cells sorted from blood. Receptor source: a human donor in good health. CDR3s include the opening cysteine and the closing phenylalanine or tryptophan. Each record gives: J gene, D gene, clone size, V gene, CDR3 protein, CDR3 DNA. D genes are given only for firm matches. Clone size is given for some rows only: seen once, a few or many times, or a class if the clone is expanded.

J: TRBJ2-1
D: NA
size: NA
V: TRBV11-3
CDR3: CASSSPGFNYNEQFF
DNA: TGTGCCAGCAGCTCCCCGGGATTTAACTACAATGAGCAGTTCTTC

J: TRBJ1-1
D: NA
size: NA
V: TRBV5-1
CDR3: CASRAPENTEAFF
DNA: TGCGCCAGCAGGGCGCCGGAGAACACTGAAGCTTTCTTT

J: TRBJ2-2
D: NA
size: NA
V: TRBV5-1
CDR3: CASTYRANTGELFF
DNA: TGCGCCAGCACGTACAGGGCGAACACCGGGGAGCTGTTTTTT

J: TRBJ1-2
D: NA
size: NA
V: TRBV11-3
CDR3: CASSPPLLEGYTF
DNA: TGTGCCAGCAGCCCCCCCCTCTTAGAAGGCTACACCTTC

J: TRBJ2-7
D: NA
size: NA
V: TRBV28
CDR3: CASRDSSRYEQYF
DNA: TGTGCCAGCAGAGACAGCTCGCGGTACGAGCAGTACTTC

J: TRBJ2-6
D: NA
size: NA
V: TRBV19
CDR3: CASTGTISGANVLTF
DNA: TGTGCCAGTACAGGGACAATCTCTGGGGCCAACGTCCTGACTTTC

J: TRBJ2-7
D: TRBD2
size: NA
V: TRBV5-1
CDR3: CASSFSSGGLPYEQYF
DNA: TGCGCCAGCAGCTTCTCTAGCGGGGGCCTACCCTACGAGCAGTACTTC

J: TRBJ2-3
D: NA
size: NA
V: TRBV11-3
CDR3: CASSLDSGSADTQYF
DNA: TGTGCCAGCAGCTTAGATTCCGGGAGTGCAGATACGCAGTATTTT

J: TRBJ2-7
D: NA
size: NA
V: TRBV20-1
CDR3: CSASREYEQYF
DNA: TGCAGTGCTAGCAGGGAGTACGAGCAGTACTTC

J: TRBJ2-7
D: NA
size: NA
V: TRBV29-1
CDR3: CSVSGFYSYEQYF
DNA: TGCAGCGTTTCAGGCTTTTACTCCTACGAGCAGTACTTC

J: TRBJ2-1
D: TRBD2
size: NA
V: TRBV7-3
CDR3: CASSFLGLADEQFF
DNA: TGTGCCAGCAGCTTTCTGGGACTAGCTGATGAGCAGTTCTTC

J: TRBJ2-1
D: NA
size: NA
V: TRBV4-1
CDR3: CASSHSWTEYNEQFF
DNA: TGCGCCAGCAGCCATTCATGGACAGAGTACAATGAGCAGTTCTTC

J: TRBJ2-1
D: TRBD1
size: NA
V: TRBV11-2
CDR3: CASMPVRQGLDEQFF
DNA: TGTGCCAGCATGCCGGTGAGACAGGGGTTGGATGAGCAGTTCTTC

J: TRBJ2-7
D: TRBD1
size: NA
V: TRBV2
CDR3: CASGRDSSYEQYF
DNA: TGTGCCAGCGGACGGGACAGCTCCTACGAGCAGTACTTC

J: TRBJ1-2
D: NA
size: NA
V: TRBV9
CDR3: CASSVKPAYGYTF
DNA: TGTGCCAGCAGCGTAAAACCAGCATATGGCTACACCTTC

J: TRBJ1-1
D: NA
size: NA
V: TRBV6-5
CDR3: CASGIEGLGNTEAFF
DNA: TGTGCCAGCGGCATCGAGGGGCTAGGGAACACTGAAGCTTTCTTT

J: TRBJ1-4
D: NA
size: NA
V: TRBV5-1
CDR3: CASTSGASTNEKLFF
DNA: TGCGCCAGCACCTCGGGGGCTTCAACTAATGAAAAACTGTTTTTT

J: TRBJ2-1
D: TRBD2
size: NA
V: TRBV4-3
CDR3: CASSQDVASGSRGDYNEQFF
DNA: TGCGCCAGCAGCCAAGATGTGGCTAGCGGGAGCCGGGGGGATTACAATGAGCAGTTCTTC

J: TRBJ1-3
D: NA
size: NA
V: TRBV18
CDR3: CASSPGSSGNTIYF
DNA: TGTGCCAGCTCACCAGGGAGCTCTGGAAACACCATATATTTT

J: TRBJ1-2
D: NA
size: NA
V: TRBV6-1
CDR3: CASSEMAGQRYGYTF
DNA: TGTGCCAGCAGTGAAATGGCAGGGCAGCGATATGGCTACACCTTC

J: TRBJ2-7
D: NA
size: NA
V: TRBV6-1
CDR3: CASSEVADEQYF
DNA: TGTGCCAGCAGTGAAGTGGCAGACGAGCAGTACTTC

J: TRBJ2-4
D: TRBD1
size: once
V: TRBV7-2
CDR3: CASSSLTGTGSKNIQYF
DNA: TGTGCCAGCAGCTCGTTAACAGGGACAGGGAGCAAAAACATTCAGTACTTC

J: TRBJ2-7
D: NA
size: NA
V: TRBV19
CDR3: CASSIDGGQSEQYF
DNA: TGTGCCAGTAGTATAGATGGGGGGCAAAGCGAGCAGTACTTC

J: TRBJ1-2
D: TRBD1
size: NA
V: TRBV5-4
CDR3: CASSSLRGQENTNYGYTF
DNA: TGTGCCAGCAGCTCCCTCCGAGGACAGGAGAATACTAACTATGGCTACACCTTC

J: TRBJ2-3
D: NA
size: once
V: TRBV5-1
CDR3: CASGVRGRQDTQYF
DNA: TGCGCCAGCGGGGTCCGGGGGCGTCAAGATACGCAGTATTTT